This record covers a single TCR beta chain. This entry is derived from a study of blood T cell repertoires in COVID-19. Across the whole study: PBMCs, B-cell-depleted T cells, or T cells were the source of the cDNA or gDNA that made up the material.

Sequencing was performed with immunoSEQ multiplex PCR; in TCRdb, only in-frame clones are kept and a portion is missing. The repertoire consists of about 250,000 clones, with approximately 84% occurring once and the leading ten covering more than 1.5%. All enrollees were roughly 18 to 90 years old and from fewer than 25 US areas. Participant reports of clinical history set cohort assignment. Two negative PCRs, clearance, or symptom resolution had been documented for recovered Cohort 3 donors. The receptor was derived from a middle-aged man who had recovered from COVID-19. Sequenced input: PBMCs or T cells enriched from blood (not recorded which).

CDR3 loop: CASSFRTSNYEQYF. The CDR3 DNA follows: TGTGCCAGCAGCTTCAGGACTAGCAACTACGAGCAGTACTTC. The chain uses TRBV5-4 and TRBJ2-7; 8 bases map to TRBD2. Germline V lookup: CDR1 SGHNT, CDR2 YYREEE (reference sequence). V trimming: 2 bases; J trimming: 3 bases; junction bases outside the gene matches: 4. CDR3 length: 14 amino acids.